These 16 T cell receptor beta chains share one sample of origin, sequenced in a study of T cell changes during pregnancy in multiple sclerosis. Some clones are missing from TCRdb's copy, which holds only in-frame ones; the method was immunoSEQ multiplex PCR. The table lists roughly 40,000 clones, roughly 93% of them singletons, with approximately 0.36% in the top ten. The sample here was CD4+ T cells from peripheral blood mononuclear cells, taken after pregnancy. The receptors shown here come from a female donor with multiple sclerosis, enrolled in a pregnancy study.

The rearrangement links TRBV11-2 to TRBJ2-3, with 12 nucleotides matching TRBD2. The junction had 8 bases not matched to a gene; V was cut back by 2 bases and J by 2 bases. The CDR3 has 18 residues. Germline V lookup: CDR1 SGHAT, CDR2 FQNNGV. The CDR3 DNA sequence: TGTGCCAGCAGCTTAACGGCTAGCGGGGGGGCCGTCACAGATACGCAGTATTTT. This gives the protein CASSLTASGGAVTDTQYF.

The chain uses TRBV7-8 and TRBJ1-5; unclear D gene. The V end lost 5 bases, the J end lost 3 bases, and 5 bases lay between the germline ends. The CDR3 extends over 12 amino acids. Germline lookup yields CDR1 SGHVS and CDR2 FQNEAQ. The CDR3 sequence: CASSRDNQPQHF. CDR3 nucleotide sequence: TGTGCCAGCAGCCGCGACAATCAGCCCCAGCATTTT.

This rearrangement joins TRBV6-5 to TRBJ1-3, with 8 nucleotides matching TRBD1. Trimming took 6 bases from V and 2 from J; bases not matched to a gene: 3. Germline V gives CDR1 MNHEY, CDR2 SVGAGI. The CDR3 extends over 14 amino acids. CDR3 sequence (DNA): TGTGCCAGCAGAACACAGGGGGCTGGAAACACCATATATTTT. Protein sequence: CASRTQGAGNTIYF.

The chain has TRBV18 and TRBJ1-2, with 10 bases aligning to TRBD1. This CDR3 contains 15 residues. J gave up 6 bases and V 3 bases, and 7 bases lay outside the gene matches. The V gene's germline CDR1 is KGHSH and CDR2 LQKENI. The CDR3 region has the DNA TGTGCCAGCTCACCCTGGGACAGGGGAATGGATGGCTACACCTTC. This translates into CASSPWDRGMDGYTF.

The chain uses TRBV19 and TRBJ2-7; weak D call: TRBD1 (5 bases). The CDR3 totals 14 residues. Trimming took 4 bases from V and 2 from J, leaving 12 bases between them. Per germline, CDR1 LNHDA and CDR2 SQIVND (reference sequence). CDR3 protein: CASSKGLGAYEQYF. The CDR3 bases are TGTGCCAGTAGTAAGGGGTTAGGGGCCTACGAGCAGTACTTC.

The rearrangement joins TRBV19 to TRBJ2-2; 7 bases line up with TRBD1. Germline CDR1 LNHDA, CDR2 SQIVND (reference sequence). Trimming took 7 bases from V and 5 from J; bases not matched to a gene: 7. The CDR3 has 14 amino acids. CDR3: CASNPTGPTGELFF. For the CDR3, the DNA is TGTGCCAGTAACCCGACAGGGCCTACCGGGGAGCTGTTTTTT.

The table lists this clone with a count of one. This sequence joins TRBV7-8 and TRBJ1-1; no firm D call. V gave up 5 bases and J gave up 0 bases, with 7 bases separating them. The CDR3 has 13 amino acids. Germline values: CDR1 SGHVS, CDR2 FQNEAQ. CDR3 residues: CASSPPMNTEAFF. The CDR3 nucleotides read TGTGCCAGCAGCCCCCCCATGAACACTGAAGCTTTCTTT.

The gene calls are TRBV27 and TRBJ2-1; weak D call: TRBD2 (6 bases). The CDR3 is 16 amino acids. Trimming took 2 bases from V and 4 from J, leaving 15 bases between them. Germline V CDR1 and CDR2: MNHEY, SMNVEV (reference sequence). CDR3 in amino acids: CASSLDTRDFYNEQFF. The CDR3 nucleotides read TGTGCCAGCAGTTTAGATACCCGGGACTTTTACAATGAGCAGTTCTTC.

The chain employs TRBV10-3 and TRBJ1-2, with D unresolved. Trimming left V 6 bases short and J 8 bases short, with 13 bases between. The germline V gene has CDR1 ENHRY and CDR2 SYGVKD. This CDR3 contains 12 residues. The DNA of the CDR3 is TGTGCCATCAGACCCCCAGGAGGGGGCTACACCTTC. Translated: CAIRPPGGGYTF.

The chain couples TRBV13 to TRBJ1-1, with D perhaps TRBD1 (5 bases). The V end lost 3 bases, the J end lost 10 bases, and 12 bases lay between the germline ends. CDR1 is PRHDT and CDR2 is FYEKMQ in the germline V gene (reference sequence). The CDR3 is 12 amino acids. The CDR3 region is CASSLAGARAFF. DNA of the CDR3: TGTGCCAGCAGCTTGGCTGGGGCTCGAGCTTTCTTT.

The chain's CDR3 is CATSRVGGLPGNTIYF. The CDR3 DNA reads TGTGCCACCAGCAGAGTCGGAGGGTTGCCTGGAAACACCATATATTTT. The rearrangement uses TRBV15 and TRBJ1-3; D unclear. With 1 base removed from V and 2 bases from J, the gap between germline ends came to 12 bases. Germline values: CDR1 LNHNV, CDR2 YYDKDF (reference sequence). This CDR3 is built from 16 residues.

The DNA of the CDR3 is TGTGCCAGCAGCGTGACTAGCGGGGACAACAATGAGCAGTTCTTC. Amino acid sequence: CASSVTSGDNNEQFF. V gene TRBV9 combines with J gene TRBJ2-1; 11 bases agree with TRBD2. Looked up from germline, CDR1 is SGDLS and CDR2 is YYNGEE. The CDR3 totals 15 residues. V shed 2 bases, J shed 5 bases, and the junction held 3 bases outside the gene matches.

This clone appeared a few times. CDR3 in amino acids: CASRGLFGTNPNYGYTF. Here the CDR3 DNA reads TGTGCCAGCAGGGGACTATTTGGTACCAATCCTAACTATGGCTACACCTTC. V gene TRBV7-9 combines with J gene TRBJ1-2; D perhaps matches TRBD1 (5 bases). CDR1 and CDR2 (germline): SEHNR, FQNEAQ (reference sequence). The CDR3 runs 17 residues. V gave up 6 bases and J gave up 0 bases, with 20 bases separating them.

The chain uses TRBV6-7 and TRBJ1-3, with 9 nucleotides matching TRBD1. TRBV6-7 belongs to the ORF category, with a function that is uncertain. This CDR3 contains 15 residues. The ends lost 9 bases at V and 1 base at J; junction bases unmatched: 7. Here the CDR3 reads CARVRGQGSGNTIYF. The CDR3 DNA sequence: TGTGCCAGGGTCCGGGGACAGGGTTCTGGAAACACCATATATTTT.

This clone came up once. CDR3: CASSLKGRSGVNTGELFF. The CDR3 DNA follows: TGTGCCAGCAGCCTGAAGGGGAGAAGCGGGGTGAACACCGGGGAGCTGTTTTTT. The rearrangement joins TRBV9 to TRBJ2-2; TRBD2 aligns across 7 bases. Germline V gives CDR1 SGDLS, CDR2 YYNGEE. V lost 4 bases and J lost 1; bases outside the gene matches: 13. The CDR3 runs 18 residues. The full variable domain, its missing parts supplied by reference TRBV9 and TRBJ2-2, is DSGVTQTPKHLITATGQRVTLRCSPRSGDLSVYWYQQSLDQGLQFLIQYYNGEERAKGNILERFSAQQFPDLHSELNLSSLELGDSALYFCASSLKGRSGVNTGELFFGEGSRLTVL.

The gene calls are TRBV18 and TRBJ2-2; 10 nucleotides agree with TRBD2. This CDR3 spans 13 amino acids. CDR1 is KGHSH, CDR2 LQKENI, per germline. The CDR3: CGAGGQVSGELFF. CDR3 DNA sequence: TGTGGAGCGGGGGGGCAAGTCAGCGGGGAGCTGTTTTTT.